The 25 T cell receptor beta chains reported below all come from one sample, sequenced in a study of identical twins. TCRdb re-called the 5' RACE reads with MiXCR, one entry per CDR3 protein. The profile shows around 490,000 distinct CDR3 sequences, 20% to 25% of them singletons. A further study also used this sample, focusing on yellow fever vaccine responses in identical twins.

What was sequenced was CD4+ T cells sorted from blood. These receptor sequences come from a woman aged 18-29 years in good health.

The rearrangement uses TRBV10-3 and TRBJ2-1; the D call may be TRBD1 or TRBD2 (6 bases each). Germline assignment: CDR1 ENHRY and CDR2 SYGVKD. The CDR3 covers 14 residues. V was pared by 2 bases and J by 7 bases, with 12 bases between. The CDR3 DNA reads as TGTGCCATCAGTGAGCCACTAGGGGGGAATGAGCAGTTCTTC. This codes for CAISEPLGGNEQFF.

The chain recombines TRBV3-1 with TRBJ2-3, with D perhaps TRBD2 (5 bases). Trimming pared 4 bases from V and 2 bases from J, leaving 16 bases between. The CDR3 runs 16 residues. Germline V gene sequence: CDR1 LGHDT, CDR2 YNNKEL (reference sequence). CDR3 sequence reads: CASSRGLAQTTDTQYF. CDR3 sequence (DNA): TGTGCCAGCAGCCGCGGACTTGCTCAGACCACAGATACGCAGTATTTT.

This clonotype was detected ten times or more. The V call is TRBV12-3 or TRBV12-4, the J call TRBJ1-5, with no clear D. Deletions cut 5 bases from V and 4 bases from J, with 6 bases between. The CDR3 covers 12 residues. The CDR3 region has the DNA TGTGCCAGCAGTCCAGGAAATCAGCCCCAGCATTTT. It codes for CASSPGNQPQHF.

CDR3 protein: CATKVSLHEQFF. CDR3 sequence (DNA): TGTGCTACCAAAGTGTCCTTACATGAGCAGTTCTTC. The V gene is TRBV6-5, the J gene TRBJ2-1, with no clear D. The CDR3 has 12 residues. Germline CDR1 and CDR2: MNHEY and SVGAGI.

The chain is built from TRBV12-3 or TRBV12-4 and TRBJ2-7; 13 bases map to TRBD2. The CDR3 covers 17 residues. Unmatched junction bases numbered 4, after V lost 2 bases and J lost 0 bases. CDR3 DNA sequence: TGTGCCAGCAGTTTATCACTAGCGGGAGGGTCCTCCTACGAGCAGTACTTC. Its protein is CASSLSLAGGSSYEQYF.

The CDR3, as DNA: TGCAGTGCTCTTCCTCGGGACAGGGCCACCTACGAGCAGTACGTC. Protein product: CSALPRDRATYEQYV. V usage is TRBV20-1 and J usage is TRBJ2-7; 9 bases are a match to TRBD1. Germline V CDR1 and CDR2: DFQATT, SNEGSKA (reference sequence). The ends lost 5 bases at V and 2 bases at J; junction bases unmatched: 10. This CDR3 is 15 amino acids long.

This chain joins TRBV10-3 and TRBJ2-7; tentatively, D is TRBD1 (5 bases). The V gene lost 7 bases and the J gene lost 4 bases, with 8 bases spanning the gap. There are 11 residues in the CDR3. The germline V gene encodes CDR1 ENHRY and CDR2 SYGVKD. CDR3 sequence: CAIMDNYEQYF. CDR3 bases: TGTGCCATCATGGACAATTACGAGCAGTACTTC.

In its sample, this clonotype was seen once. CDR3 protein: CASSPKVGLTSGANVLTF. The CDR3 DNA follows: TGTGCCAGCAGCCCTAAAGTGGGGCTCACTTCTGGGGCCAACGTCCTGACTTTC. The genes are TRBV14 and TRBJ2-6, with TRBD1 as a possible D gene (5 bases). CDR3 length: 18 amino acids. V was cut by 4 bases and J by 1 base, with 17 bases left in between. CDR1 SGHDN and CDR2 FVKESK come from the germline V gene.

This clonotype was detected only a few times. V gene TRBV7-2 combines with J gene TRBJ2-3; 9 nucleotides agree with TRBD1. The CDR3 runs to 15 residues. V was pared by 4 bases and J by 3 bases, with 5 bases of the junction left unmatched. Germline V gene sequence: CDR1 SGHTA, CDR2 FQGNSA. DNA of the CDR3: TGTGCCAGCAGCTCCACAGGGGGCGCGACAGATACGCAGTATTTT. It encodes CASSSTGGATDTQYF.

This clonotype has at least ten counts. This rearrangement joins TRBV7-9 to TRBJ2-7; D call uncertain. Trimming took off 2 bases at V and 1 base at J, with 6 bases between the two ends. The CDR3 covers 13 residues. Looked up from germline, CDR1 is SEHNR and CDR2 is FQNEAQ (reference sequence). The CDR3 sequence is CASSLSTSYEQYV. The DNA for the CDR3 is TGTGCCAGCAGCTTAAGTACGTCCTACGAGCAGTACGTC.

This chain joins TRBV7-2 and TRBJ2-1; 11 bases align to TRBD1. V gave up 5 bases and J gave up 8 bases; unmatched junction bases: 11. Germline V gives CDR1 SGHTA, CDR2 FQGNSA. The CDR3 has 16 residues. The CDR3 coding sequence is TGTGCCAGCAGCCCCCGCCTTGGACAGGGGGCCTATGAGCAGTTCTTC. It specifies CASSPRLGQGAYEQFF.

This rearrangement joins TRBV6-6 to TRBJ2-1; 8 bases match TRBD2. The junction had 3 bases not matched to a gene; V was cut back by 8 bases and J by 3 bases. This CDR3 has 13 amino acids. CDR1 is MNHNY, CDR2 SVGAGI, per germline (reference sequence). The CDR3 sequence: CASRAGGYNEQFF. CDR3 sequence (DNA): TGTGCCAGCCGGGCGGGGGGCTACAATGAGCAGTTCTTC.

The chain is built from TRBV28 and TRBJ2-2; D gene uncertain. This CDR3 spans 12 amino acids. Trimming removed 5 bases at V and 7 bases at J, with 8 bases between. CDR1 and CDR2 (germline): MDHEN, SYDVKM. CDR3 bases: TGTGCCAGCAGTCCATTTAGCGGGGAGCTGTTTTTT. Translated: CASSPFSGELFF.

CDR3 DNA sequence: TGTGCCAGCAGTGAGGGACTACCCCCAAGGGAGACCCAGTACTTC. It encodes CASSEGLPPRETQYF. The V call is TRBV2, the J call TRBJ2-5, with 7 bases lining up with TRBD2. The junction had 9 bases not matched to a gene; V was cut back by 3 bases and J by 5 bases. CDR1 is SNHLY and CDR2 is FYNNEI in the germline V gene. The CDR3 is 15 amino acids.

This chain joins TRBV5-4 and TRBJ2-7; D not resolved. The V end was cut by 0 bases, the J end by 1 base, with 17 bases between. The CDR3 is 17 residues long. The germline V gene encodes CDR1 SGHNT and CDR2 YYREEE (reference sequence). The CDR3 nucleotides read TGTGCCAGCAGCTTGGAGTCTCATTTCGTCGGGTCCTACGAGCAGTACTTC. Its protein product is CASSLESHFVGSYEQYF.

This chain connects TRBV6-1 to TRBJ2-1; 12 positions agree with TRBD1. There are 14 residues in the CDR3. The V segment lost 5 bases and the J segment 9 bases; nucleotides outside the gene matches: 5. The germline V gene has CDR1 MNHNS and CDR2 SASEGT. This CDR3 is CASSPGQGAFEQFF. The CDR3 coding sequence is TGTGCCAGCAGTCCGGGACAGGGGGCATTTGAGCAGTTCTTC.

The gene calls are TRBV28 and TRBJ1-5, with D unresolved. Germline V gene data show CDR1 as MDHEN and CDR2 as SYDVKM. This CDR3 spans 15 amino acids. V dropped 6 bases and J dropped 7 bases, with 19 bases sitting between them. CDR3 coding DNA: TGTGCCAGCAGCCCCGGGTCGCCCGGGCAACAGCCCCAGCATTTT. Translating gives CASSPGSPGQQPQHF.

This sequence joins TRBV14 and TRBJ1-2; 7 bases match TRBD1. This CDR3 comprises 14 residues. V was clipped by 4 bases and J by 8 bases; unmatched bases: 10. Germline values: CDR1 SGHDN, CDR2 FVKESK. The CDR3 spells CASSRAQGKGGYTF. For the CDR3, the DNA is TGTGCCAGCAGCCGCGCACAGGGGAAAGGCGGCTACACCTTC.

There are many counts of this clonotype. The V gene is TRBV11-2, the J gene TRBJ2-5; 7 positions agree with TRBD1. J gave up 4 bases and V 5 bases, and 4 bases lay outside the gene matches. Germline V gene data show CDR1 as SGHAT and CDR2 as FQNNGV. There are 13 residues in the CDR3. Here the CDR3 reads CASSPQGSETQYF. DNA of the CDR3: TGTGCCAGCAGCCCACAGGGGTCAGAGACCCAGTACTTC.

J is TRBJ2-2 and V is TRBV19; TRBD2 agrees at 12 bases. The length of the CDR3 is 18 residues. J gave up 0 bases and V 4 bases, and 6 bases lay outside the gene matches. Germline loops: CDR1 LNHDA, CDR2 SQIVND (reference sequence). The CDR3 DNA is TGTGCCAGTAGTAAAAAGACTAGCGGGAGCGCGAACACCGGGGAGCTGTTTTTT. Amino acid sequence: CASSKKTSGSANTGELFF. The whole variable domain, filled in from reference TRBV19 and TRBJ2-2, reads DGGITQSPKYLFRKEGQNVTLSCEQNLNHDAMYWYRQDPGQGLRLIYYSQIVNDFQKGDIAEGYSVSREKKESFPLTVTSAQKNPTAFYLCASSKKTSGSANTGELFFGEGSRLTVL.

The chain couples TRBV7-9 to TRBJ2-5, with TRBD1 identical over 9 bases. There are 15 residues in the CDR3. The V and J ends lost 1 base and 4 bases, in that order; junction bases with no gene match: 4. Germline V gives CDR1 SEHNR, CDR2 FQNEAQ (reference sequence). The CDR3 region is CASSLDTGGAETQYF. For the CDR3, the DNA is TGTGCCAGCAGCTTAGATACAGGGGGCGCAGAGACCCAGTACTTC.

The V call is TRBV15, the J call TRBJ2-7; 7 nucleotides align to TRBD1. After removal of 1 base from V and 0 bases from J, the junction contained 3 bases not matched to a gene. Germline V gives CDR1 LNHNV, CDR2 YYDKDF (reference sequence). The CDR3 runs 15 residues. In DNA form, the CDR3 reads TGTGCCACCAGCAGAGCACCAGGGGGCTCCTACGAGCAGTACTTC. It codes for CATSRAPGGSYEQYF.

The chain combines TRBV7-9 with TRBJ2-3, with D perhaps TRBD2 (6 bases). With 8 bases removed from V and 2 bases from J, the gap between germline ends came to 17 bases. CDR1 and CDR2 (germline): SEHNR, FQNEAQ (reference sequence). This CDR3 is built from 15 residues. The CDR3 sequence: CASPKGLGPTDTQYF. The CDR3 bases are TGTGCCAGCCCAAAGGGACTGGGACCCACAGATACGCAGTATTTT.

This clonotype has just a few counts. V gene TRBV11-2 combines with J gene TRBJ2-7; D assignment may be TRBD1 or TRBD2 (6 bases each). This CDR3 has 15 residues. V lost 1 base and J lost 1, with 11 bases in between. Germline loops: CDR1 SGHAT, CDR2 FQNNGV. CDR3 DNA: TGTGCCAGCAGCTTAGTTCGGGGGCAATCCTACGAGCAGTACGTC. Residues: CASSLVRGQSYEQYV.

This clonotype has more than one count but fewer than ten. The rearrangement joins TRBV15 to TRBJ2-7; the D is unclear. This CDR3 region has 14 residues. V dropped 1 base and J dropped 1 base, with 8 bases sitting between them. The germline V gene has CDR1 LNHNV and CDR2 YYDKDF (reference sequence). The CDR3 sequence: CATSRVPSSYEQYF. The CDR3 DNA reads TGTGCCACCAGCAGAGTTCCATCTTCCTACGAGCAGTACTTC.